The 30 T cell receptor beta chains below all came from one sample that was sequenced in a study of T cell responses to AZD1222 COVID-19 vaccine. Generated by immunoSEQ multiplex PCR, the TCRdb table keeps only in-frame clones and is missing some. The sample yields about 90,000 clones, about 85% seen once. Sample: peripheral blood, taken 28 days after the second AZD1222 dose. These receptors came from an adult who received the AZD1222 COVID-19 vaccine.

The sample holds one count of this clone. The chain employs TRBV11-2 and TRBJ2-3; D is unclear. Germline loops: CDR1 SGHAT, CDR2 FQNNGV. The CDR3 length is 11 residues. The V end lost 7 bases, the J end lost 4 bases, and 6 bases lay between the germline ends. The chain's CDR3 is CASTVADTQYF. For the CDR3, the DNA is TGTGCCAGCACCGTAGCAGATACGCAGTATTTT.

The chain uses TRBV2 and TRBJ1-5; 9 nucleotides agree with TRBD1. The trim removed 6 bases at V and 7 bases at J, leaving 10 bases unmatched. The CDR3 is 15 residues long. The V gene's germline CDR1 is SNHLY and CDR2 FYNNEI. The CDR3 is CASSLDRGSLQPQHF. In DNA, the CDR3 is TGTGCCAGCAGCCTCGACAGGGGGTCCTTGCAGCCCCAGCATTTT.

V usage is TRBV4-1 and J usage is TRBJ1-4; D remains ambiguous. In germline, CDR1 is MGHRA, CDR2 YSYEKL. This CDR3 is 12 amino acids long. Trimming removed 0 bases from V and 4 bases from J, with 0 bases in between. The CDR3 bases are TGCGCCAGCAGCCAAGATAATGAAAAACTGTTTTTT. It codes for CASSQDNEKLFF.

The chain recombines TRBV10-1 with TRBJ1-1; D not certain. Germline lookup yields CDR1 WNHNN and CDR2 SYGVQD (reference sequence). This CDR3 comprises 13 residues. Trimming pared 3 bases from V and 0 bases from J, leaving 5 bases between. The CDR3 DNA reads TGCGCCAGCAGTGACAACCTGAACACTGAAGCTTTCTTT. This encodes CASSDNLNTEAFF.

Turning to this clone: The sample has other DNA sequences that encode this CDR3 too. This rearrangement joins TRBV5-1 to TRBJ2-5; D not resolved. The CDR3 extends over 11 amino acids. Deletions cut 0 bases from V and 5 bases from J, with 2 bases between. CDR1 is SGHRS and CDR2 is YFSETQ in the germline V gene. DNA for the CDR3: TGCGCCAGCAGCTTGGATGAGACCCAGTACTTC. This gives the protein CASSLDETQYF.

The chain uses TRBV7-9 and TRBJ1-3; D gene uncertain. The germline gives CDR1 SEHNR, CDR2 FQNEAQ (reference sequence). Trimming removed 0 bases at V and 3 bases at J, with 0 bases between. The CDR3 spans 12 residues. In nucleotides, the CDR3 is TGTGCCAGCAGCTTAGCTGGAAACACCATATATTTT. Translating it yields CASSLAGNTIYF.

The chain combines TRBV5-5 with TRBJ2-3; a possible D gene is TRBD2 (5 bases). This CDR3 contains 14 residues. V lost 3 bases and J 1 base, leaving 9 bases between the germline ends. CDR1 is SGHKS, CDR2 YYEKEE, per germline (reference sequence). The CDR3, as DNA: TGTGCCAGCAGCTACTTCGGGGGCACAGATACGCAGTATTTT. Its protein is CASSYFGGTDTQYF.

The chain carries TRBV12-3 or TRBV12-4 and TRBJ2-7, with D perhaps TRBD2 (5 bases). The V and J ends lost 4 bases and 7 bases respectively, with 14 bases between them. This CDR3 is built from 13 residues. The CDR3 reads CASSYLLTGEQYF. For the CDR3, the DNA is TGTGCCAGCAGTTATCTTCTAACGGGGGAGCAGTACTTC.

The chain employs TRBV2 and TRBJ2-1, with TRBD2 matching over 9 bases. In germline, CDR1 is SNHLY, CDR2 FYNNEI. This CDR3 is built from 15 residues. Trimming at V came to 5 bases and at J to 1 base, leaving 3 bases not matched to a gene. For the CDR3, the DNA is TGTGCCAGCAGTCTTAGCGGGAGTTCCTACAATGAGCAGTTCTTC. This sequence encodes CASSLSGSSYNEQFF. Looking up the rest from reference TRBV2 and TRBJ2-1 gives the full variable domain: EPEVTQTPSHQVTQMGQEVILRCVPISNHLYFYWYRQILGQKVEFLVSFYNNEISEKSEIFDDQFSVERPDGSNFTLKIRSTKLEDSAMYFCASSLSGSSYNEQFFGPGTRLTVL.

The rearrangement uses TRBV5-8 and TRBJ1-6; 9 bases match TRBD1. The CDR3 covers 14 residues. Germline V CDR1 and CDR2: SGHTS, YDEGEE. Trimming at V came to 4 bases and at J to 7 bases, leaving 3 bases not matched to a gene. CDR3 residues: CASSVDRGNSPLHF. The CDR3 DNA is TGTGCCAGCAGCGTGGACAGGGGCAATTCACCCCTCCACTTT. Combining the CDR3 with reference TRBV5-8 and TRBJ1-6 gives the whole variable domain EAGVTQSPTHLIKTRGQQATLRCSPISGHTSVYWYQQALGLGLQFLLWYDEGEERNRGNFPPRFSGRQFPNYSSELNVNALELEDSALYLCASSVDRGNSPLHFGNGTRLTVT.

The rearrangement joins TRBV19 to TRBJ2-1, with D unresolved. Germline V gene data show CDR1 as LNHDA and CDR2 as SQIVND (reference sequence). The germline V and J ends were trimmed by 3 bases and 6 bases, with 12 bases remaining between them. This CDR3 region has 14 residues. CDR3 sequence: CASSMGYSFNEQFF. The DNA of the CDR3 is TGTGCCAGTAGTATGGGGTACTCTTTCAATGAGCAGTTCTTC.

This clone was observed once. The chain has TRBV5-6 and TRBJ2-5, with D perhaps TRBD1 or TRBD2 (6 bases each). The CDR3 covers 15 residues. The germline V gene encodes CDR1 SGHDT and CDR2 YYEEEE. V was cut by 4 bases and J by 3 bases, with 16 bases left in between. The CDR3 DNA follows: TGTGCCAGCAGCGGAACAGGGCGGGGTGAAGAGACCCAGTACTTC. Translated, it gives CASSGTGRGEETQYF.

This clone has only a few counts. The chain has TRBV27 and TRBJ1-2; 7 nucleotides match TRBD1. Germline CDR1 and CDR2: MNHEY and SMNVEV (reference sequence). With 5 bases clipped from V and 0 bases from J, the junction kept 6 bases outside the gene matches. CDR3 length: 15 residues. The CDR3 DNA is TGTGCCAGCAGTACGGTTGGGACAGCTAACTATGGCTACACCTTC. It encodes CASSTVGTANYGYTF.

J is TRBJ1-5 and V is TRBV7-3, with a weak D call TRBD1 (5 bases). The CDR3 length is 13 residues. V was trimmed by 5 bases and J by 5 bases, leaving 10 bases between them. The V gene's germline CDR1 is SGHTA and CDR2 FQGTGA. For the CDR3, the DNA is TGTGCCAGCAGCCAAACGGGGGATCAGCCCCAGCATTTT. Encoded protein: CASSQTGDQPQHF.

This rearrangement joins TRBV5-5 to TRBJ1-4, with D uncertain. CDR1 is SGHKS, CDR2 YYEKEE, per germline (reference sequence). Trimming took off 4 bases at V and 0 bases at J, with 10 bases between the two ends. This CDR3 has 15 residues. DNA for the CDR3: TGTGCCAGCAGCCGGGTGAGCGCAACTAATGAAAAACTGTTTTTT. It yields the protein CASSRVSATNEKLFF.

The V gene is TRBV28, the J gene TRBJ2-7; no clear D gene. Germline V gene sequence: CDR1 MDHEN, CDR2 SYDVKM. The CDR3 runs 13 residues. Trimming stripped 4 bases from V and 3 bases from J, with 10 bases between. CDR3 in amino acids: CASSSSPIYEQYF. DNA for the CDR3: TGTGCCAGCAGTTCCAGCCCAATCTACGAGCAGTACTTC.

The chain combines TRBV9 with TRBJ1-4; TRBD1 aligns across 9 bases. The junction had 7 bases not matched to a gene; V was cut back by 4 bases and J by 0 bases. This CDR3 contains 17 residues. The V gene's germline CDR1 is SGDLS and CDR2 YYNGEE. CDR3 region: CASSPYRGLTTNEKLFF. CDR3 coding DNA: TGTGCCAGCAGCCCGTACAGGGGGCTGACAACTAATGAAAAACTGTTTTTT.

The gene calls are TRBV2 and TRBJ2-1; tentative D call: TRBD2 (5 bases). The germline CDR1 and CDR2 sequences are SNHLY and FYNNEI. The CDR3 length is 12 residues. V shed 5 bases and J shed 9 bases, with 11 bases lying between them. CDR3 in DNA: TGTGCCAGCAGTCCACTAGGCCGTGAGCAGTTCTTC. Translating gives CASSPLGREQFF.

This clone was detected only a few times. The chain uses TRBV14 and TRBJ1-2, with D hard to call. CDR3 length: 15 residues. CDR1 and CDR2 (germline): SGHDN, FVKESK. Trimming pared 4 bases from V and 8 bases from J, leaving 20 bases between. The CDR3 region has the DNA TGTGCCAGCAGCCTCGCCAACCACCCGGGTGAGGGCTACACCTTC. This encodes CASSLANHPGEGYTF. The whole variable domain, remainder taken from reference TRBV14 and TRBJ1-2, is EAGVTQFPSHSVIEKGQTVTLRCDPISGHDNLYWYRRVMGKEIKFLLHFVKESKQDESGMPNNRFLAERTGGTYSTLKVQPAELEDSGVYFCASSLANHPGEGYTFGSGTRLTVV.

This chain connects TRBV7-9 to TRBJ2-3, with 13 bases matching TRBD2. The germline gives CDR1 SEHNR, CDR2 FQNEAQ (reference sequence). Trimming took 1 base from V and 2 from J; bases not matched to a gene: 6. The CDR3 is made up of 18 amino acids. CDR3 bases: TGTGCCAGCAGCTTAGAGAGACTAGCGGGAGGCCACACAGATACGCAGTATTTT. This codes for CASSLERLAGGHTDTQYF.

The genes are TRBV7-9 and TRBJ2-7, with 8 positions matching TRBD2. Germline V gives CDR1 SEHNR, CDR2 FQNEAQ (reference sequence). J lost 3 bases, V lost 5 bases, and 9 bases had no gene match. The CDR3 is made up of 15 amino acids. Here the CDR3 DNA reads TGTGCCAGCAGCCAATCGGGGGGGCCTGTCTACGAGCAGTACTTC. This sequence encodes CASSQSGGPVYEQYF.

This clone was found once. This chain links TRBV7-2 with TRBJ2-3; D is unresolved. The germline CDR1 and CDR2 sequences are SGHTA and FQGNSA. This CDR3 spans 13 amino acids. V was trimmed by 5 bases and J by 2 bases, leaving 8 bases between them. As DNA, the CDR3 is TGTGCCAGCAGCAAGAAATACACAGATACGCAGTATTTT. Translated, it gives CASSKKYTDTQYF. Based on the CDR3 plus reference TRBV7-2 and TRBJ2-3, the full variable domain is GAGVSQSPSNKVTEKGKDVELRCDPISGHTALYWYRQSLGQGLEFLIYFQGNSAPDKSGLPSDRFSAERTGGSVSTLTIQRTQQEDSAVYLCASSKKYTDTQYFGPGTRLTVL.

The rearrangement joins TRBV28 to TRBJ2-4, with unresolved D. The CDR3 contains 14 residues. Trimming left V 3 bases short and J 1 base short, with 7 bases between. Germline V gives CDR1 MDHEN, CDR2 SYDVKM. This chain's CDR3 is CASSLGRAKNIQYF. As DNA, the CDR3 is TGTGCCAGCAGTTTGGGCAGGGCCAAAAACATTCAGTACTTC. The complete variable domain, with remaining parts taken from reference TRBV28 and TRBJ2-4, reads DVKVTQSSRYLVKRTGEKVFLECVQDMDHENMFWYRQDPGLGLRLIYFSYDVKMKEKGDIPEGYSVSREKKERFSLILESASTNQTSMYLCASSLGRAKNIQYFGAGTRLSVL.

V is TRBV11-2 and J is TRBJ2-2, with D perhaps TRBD1 (5 bases). The CDR3 extends over 13 amino acids. Trimming removed 8 bases from V and 5 bases from J, with 12 bases in between. Germline assignment: CDR1 SGHAT and CDR2 FQNNGV. The CDR3 DNA follows: TGTGCCAGCCGTTCAGGGTGGACCGGGGAGCTGTTTTTT. It specifies CASRSGWTGELFF.

The chain couples TRBV28 to TRBJ1-4, with TRBD1 as a possible D gene (5 bases). CDR1 is MDHEN and CDR2 is SYDVKM in the germline V gene. There are 15 residues in the CDR3. V was clipped by 3 bases and J by 3 bases, with 11 bases between them. CDR3 in amino acids: CASSFYQGANEKLFF. The CDR3, as DNA: TGTGCCAGCAGTTTCTATCAGGGAGCTAATGAAAAACTGTTTTTT.

This clone was seen many times. CDR3 protein: CASSQPAGPRRREQYF. Written as DNA, the CDR3 is TGCGCCAGCAGCCAGCCCGCGGGACCACGCCGGAGAGAGCAGTACTTC. The rearrangement uses TRBV4-1 and TRBJ2-7, with TRBD2 as a possible D gene (6 bases). The ends were cut back, 3 bases at V and 7 bases at J, with 22 bases in the middle. The CDR3 spans 16 residues. CDR1 and CDR2 from the germline V gene are MGHRA and YSYEKL.

This chain joins TRBV6-1 and TRBJ2-3, with D unclear. Germline assignment: CDR1 MNHNS and CDR2 SASEGT. Trimming removed 0 bases at V and 4 bases at J, with 14 bases between. This CDR3 spans 16 amino acids. The CDR3 sequence is CASSEAYPNRADTQYF. Here the CDR3 DNA reads TGTGCCAGCAGTGAAGCGTACCCCAATCGGGCAGATACGCAGTATTTT.

This clone is a singleton in its sample. This chain uses TRBV19 with TRBJ2-1, with D unclear. Trimming removed 5 bases at V and 11 bases at J, with 10 bases between. This CDR3 has 11 residues. Germline V gene sequence: CDR1 LNHDA, CDR2 SQIVND (reference sequence). The CDR3 region is CASSVGWQQFF. The CDR3 bases are TGTGCCAGTAGTGTTGGGTGGCAGCAGTTCTTC.

The chain carries TRBV7-9 and TRBJ2-5, with 9 bases identical to TRBD2. Germline-derived CDR1 and CDR2 are SEHNR and FQNEAQ (reference sequence). The V segment lost 7 bases and the J segment 4 bases; nucleotides outside the gene matches: 10. The CDR3 spans 15 residues. The CDR3: CASMAGGHFRETQYF. CDR3 nucleotides: TGTGCCAGCATGGCGGGGGGGCATTTTAGAGAGACCCAGTACTTC. Variable domain in full (rest from reference TRBV7-9 and TRBJ2-5): DTGVSQNPRHKITKRGQNVTFRCDPISEHNRLYWYRQTLGQGPEFLTYFQNEAQLEKSRLLSDRFSAERPKGSFSTLEIQRTEQGDSAMYLCASMAGGHFRETQYFGPGTRLLVL.

The sample holds one count of this clone. The chain is built from TRBV4-3 and TRBJ1-3, with D possibly matching TRBD1 (5 bases). CDR3 length: 19 residues. V dropped 0 bases and J dropped 0 bases, with 18 bases sitting between them. From germline, CDR1 is LGHNA and CDR2 YSLEER. CDR3 residues: CASSQDILVGPRSGNTIYF. For the CDR3, the DNA is TGCGCCAGCAGCCAAGATATTTTAGTGGGGCCACGCTCTGGAAACACCATATATTTT.